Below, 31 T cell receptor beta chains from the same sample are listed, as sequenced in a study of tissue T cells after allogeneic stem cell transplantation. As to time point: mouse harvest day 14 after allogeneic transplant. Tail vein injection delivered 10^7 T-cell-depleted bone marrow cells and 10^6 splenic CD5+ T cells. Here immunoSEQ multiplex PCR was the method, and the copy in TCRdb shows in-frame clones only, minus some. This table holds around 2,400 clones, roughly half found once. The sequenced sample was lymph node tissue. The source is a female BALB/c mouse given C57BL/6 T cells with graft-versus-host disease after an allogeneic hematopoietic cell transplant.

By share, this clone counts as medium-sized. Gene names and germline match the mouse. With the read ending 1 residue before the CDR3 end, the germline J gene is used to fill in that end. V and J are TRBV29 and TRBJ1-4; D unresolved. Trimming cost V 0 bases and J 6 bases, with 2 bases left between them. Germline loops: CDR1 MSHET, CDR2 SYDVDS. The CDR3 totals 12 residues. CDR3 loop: CASSLSDERLFF. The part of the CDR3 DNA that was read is TGTGCTAGCAGTTTATCAGACGAAAGATTATTT.

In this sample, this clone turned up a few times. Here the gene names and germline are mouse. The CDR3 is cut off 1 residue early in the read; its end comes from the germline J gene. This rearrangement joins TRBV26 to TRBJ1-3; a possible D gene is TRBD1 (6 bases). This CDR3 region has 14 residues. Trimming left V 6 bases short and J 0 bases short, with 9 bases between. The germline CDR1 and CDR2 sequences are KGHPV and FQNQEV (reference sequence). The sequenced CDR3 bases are TGTGCCAGCAGCCCCAGGGGTTCTGGAAATACGCTCTAT. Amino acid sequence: CASSPRGSGNTLY. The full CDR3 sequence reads CASSPRGSGNTLYF.

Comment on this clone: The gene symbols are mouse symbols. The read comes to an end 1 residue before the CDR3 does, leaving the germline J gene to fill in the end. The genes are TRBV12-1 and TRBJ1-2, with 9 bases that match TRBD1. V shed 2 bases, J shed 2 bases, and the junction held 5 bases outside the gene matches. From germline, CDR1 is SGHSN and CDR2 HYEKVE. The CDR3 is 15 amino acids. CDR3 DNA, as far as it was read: TGTGCCAGCTCTCCACACAGGGGGCGCAACTCCGACTACACC. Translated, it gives CASSPHRGRNSDYT. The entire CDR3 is CASSPHRGRNSDYTF.

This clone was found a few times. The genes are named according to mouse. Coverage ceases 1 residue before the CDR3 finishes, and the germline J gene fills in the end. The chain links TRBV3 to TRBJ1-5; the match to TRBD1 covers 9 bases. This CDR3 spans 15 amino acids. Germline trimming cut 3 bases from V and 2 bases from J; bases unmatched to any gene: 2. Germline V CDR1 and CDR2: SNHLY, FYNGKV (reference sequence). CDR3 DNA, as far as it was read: TGTGCCAGCAGCTTTAGGGACAGGGACAACCAGGCTCCGCTT. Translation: CASSFRDRDNQAPL. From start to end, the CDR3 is CASSFRDRDNQAPLF.

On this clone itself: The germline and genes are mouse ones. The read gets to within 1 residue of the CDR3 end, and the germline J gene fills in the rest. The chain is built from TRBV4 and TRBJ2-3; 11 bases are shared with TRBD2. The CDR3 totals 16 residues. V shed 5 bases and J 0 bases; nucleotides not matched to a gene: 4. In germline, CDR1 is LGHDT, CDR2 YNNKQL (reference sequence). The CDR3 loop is CASSARDWGSAETLYF. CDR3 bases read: TGTGCCAGCAGCGCCCGGGACTGGGGGAGTGCAGAAACGCTGTAT.

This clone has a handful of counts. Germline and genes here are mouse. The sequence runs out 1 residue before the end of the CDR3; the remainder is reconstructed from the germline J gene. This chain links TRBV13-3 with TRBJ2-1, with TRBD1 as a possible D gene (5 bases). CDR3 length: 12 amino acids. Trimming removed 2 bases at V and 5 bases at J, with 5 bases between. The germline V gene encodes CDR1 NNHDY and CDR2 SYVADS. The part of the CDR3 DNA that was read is TGTGCCAGCAGTGACAGGGATGCTGAGCAGTTC. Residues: CASSDRDAEQF. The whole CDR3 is CASSDRDAEQFF.

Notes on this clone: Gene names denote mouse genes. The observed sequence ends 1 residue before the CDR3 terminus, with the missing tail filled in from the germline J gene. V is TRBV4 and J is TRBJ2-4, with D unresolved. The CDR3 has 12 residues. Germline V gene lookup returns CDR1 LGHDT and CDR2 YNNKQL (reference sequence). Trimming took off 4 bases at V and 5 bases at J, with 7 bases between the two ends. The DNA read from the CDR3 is TGTGCCAGCAGCTTCCTTTTAAACACCTTGTAC. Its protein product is CASSFLLNTLY. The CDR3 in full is CASSFLLNTLYF.

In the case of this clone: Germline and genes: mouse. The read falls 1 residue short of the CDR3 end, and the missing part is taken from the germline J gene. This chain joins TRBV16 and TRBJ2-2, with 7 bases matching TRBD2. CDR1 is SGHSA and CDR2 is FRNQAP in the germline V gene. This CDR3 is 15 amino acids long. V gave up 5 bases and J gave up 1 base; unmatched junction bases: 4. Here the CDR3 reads CASSLLGVNTGQLYF. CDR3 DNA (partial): TGTGCAAGCAGCCTCCTGGGGGTAAACACCGGGCAGCTCTAC.

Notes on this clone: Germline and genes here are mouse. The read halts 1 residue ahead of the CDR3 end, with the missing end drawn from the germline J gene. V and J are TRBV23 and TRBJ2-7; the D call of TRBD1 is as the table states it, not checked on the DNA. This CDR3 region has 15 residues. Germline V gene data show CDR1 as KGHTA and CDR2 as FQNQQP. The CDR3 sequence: CSSSQSQGRSYEQYF. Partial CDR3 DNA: TGCTCCAGCAGTCAATCGCAGGGGCGCTCCTATGAACAGTAC.

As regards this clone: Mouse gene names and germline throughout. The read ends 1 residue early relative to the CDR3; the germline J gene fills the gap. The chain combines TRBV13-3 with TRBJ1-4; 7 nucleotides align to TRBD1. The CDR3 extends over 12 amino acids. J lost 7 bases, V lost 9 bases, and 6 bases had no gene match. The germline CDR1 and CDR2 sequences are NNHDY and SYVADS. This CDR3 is CATISGGERLFF. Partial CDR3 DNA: TGTGCCACCATTTCAGGGGGCGAAAGATTATTT.

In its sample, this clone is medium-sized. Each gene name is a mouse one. CDR3 sequence reads: CASSRDRNYEQYF. The CDR3 bases that were read are TGTGCCAGCAGCCGGGACAGAAATTATGAACAGTAC. V gene TRBV13-1 combines with J gene TRBJ2-7; 7 bases align to TRBD1. The missing CDR3 end, 1 residue past where the read stops, is filled in from the germline J gene. This CDR3 has 13 residues. The V gene's germline CDR1 is NSHNY and CDR2 SYGAGN. Trimming took 5 bases from V and 4 from J; bases not matched to a gene: 6.

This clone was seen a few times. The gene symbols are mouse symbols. CDR3 DNA (partial): TGTGCCAGCTCTCCCGGACAGGCTAACACAGAAGTCTTC. Amino acid sequence: CASSPGQANTEVF. In full, the CDR3 reads CASSPGQANTEVFF. J is TRBJ1-1 and V is TRBV12-1; 7 bases match TRBD1. From the germline J gene comes the end of the CDR3, since the read stops 1 residue before it. The J segment lost 2 bases and the V segment lost 2 bases, leaving 4 bases of the junction unmatched. Per germline, CDR1 SGHSN and CDR2 HYEKVE. The CDR3 is 14 residues long.

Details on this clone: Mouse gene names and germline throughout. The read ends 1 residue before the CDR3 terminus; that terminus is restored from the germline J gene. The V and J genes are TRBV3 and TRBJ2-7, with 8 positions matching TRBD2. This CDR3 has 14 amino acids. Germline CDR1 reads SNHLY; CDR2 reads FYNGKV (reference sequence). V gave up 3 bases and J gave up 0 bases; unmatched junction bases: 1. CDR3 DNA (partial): TGTGCCAGCAGCTTTGGGGGGGGCTCCTATGAACAGTAC. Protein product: CASSFGGGSYEQY. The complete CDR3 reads CASSFGGGSYEQYF.

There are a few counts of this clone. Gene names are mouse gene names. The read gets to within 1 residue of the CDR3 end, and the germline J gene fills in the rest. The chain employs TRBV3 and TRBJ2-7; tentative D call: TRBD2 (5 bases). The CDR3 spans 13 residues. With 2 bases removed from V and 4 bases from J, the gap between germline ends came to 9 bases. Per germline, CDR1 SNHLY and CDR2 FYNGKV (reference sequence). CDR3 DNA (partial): TGTGCCAGCAGCTTATTGGCTGGGTATGAACAGTAC. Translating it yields CASSLLAGYEQY. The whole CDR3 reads CASSLLAGYEQYF.

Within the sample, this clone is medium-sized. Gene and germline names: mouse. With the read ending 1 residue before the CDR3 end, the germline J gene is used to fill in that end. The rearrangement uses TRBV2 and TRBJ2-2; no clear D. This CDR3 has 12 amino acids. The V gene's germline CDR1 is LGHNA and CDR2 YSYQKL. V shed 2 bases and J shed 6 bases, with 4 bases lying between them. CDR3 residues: CASSQTAGQLYF. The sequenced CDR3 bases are TGTGCCAGCAGCCAAACAGCCGGGCAGCTCTAC.

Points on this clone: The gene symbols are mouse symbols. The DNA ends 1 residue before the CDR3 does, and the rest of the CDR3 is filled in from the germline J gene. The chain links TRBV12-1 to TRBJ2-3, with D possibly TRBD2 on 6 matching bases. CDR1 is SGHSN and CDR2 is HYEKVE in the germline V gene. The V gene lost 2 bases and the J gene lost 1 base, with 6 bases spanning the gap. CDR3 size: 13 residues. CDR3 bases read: TGTGCCAGCTCTCCTGGGGGTGCAGAAACGCTGTAT. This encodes CASSPGGAETLY. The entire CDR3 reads CASSPGGAETLYF.

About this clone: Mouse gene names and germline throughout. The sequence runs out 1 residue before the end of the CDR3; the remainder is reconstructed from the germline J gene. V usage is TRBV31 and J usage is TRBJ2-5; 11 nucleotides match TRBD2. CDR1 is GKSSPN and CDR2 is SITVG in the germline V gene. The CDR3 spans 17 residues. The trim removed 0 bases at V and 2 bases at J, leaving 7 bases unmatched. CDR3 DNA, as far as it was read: TGTGCCTGGAGTCTTCCGGAACTGGGGGGGCGCCAAGACACCCAGTAC. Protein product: CAWSLPELGGRQDTQY. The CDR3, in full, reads CAWSLPELGGRQDTQYF. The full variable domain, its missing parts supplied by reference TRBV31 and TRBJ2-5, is AQTIHQWPVAEIKAVGSPLSLGCTIKGKSSPNLYWYWQATGGTLQQLFYSITVGQVESVVQLNLSASRPKDDQFILSTEKLLLSHSGFYLCAWSLPELGGRQDTQYFGPGTRLLVL.

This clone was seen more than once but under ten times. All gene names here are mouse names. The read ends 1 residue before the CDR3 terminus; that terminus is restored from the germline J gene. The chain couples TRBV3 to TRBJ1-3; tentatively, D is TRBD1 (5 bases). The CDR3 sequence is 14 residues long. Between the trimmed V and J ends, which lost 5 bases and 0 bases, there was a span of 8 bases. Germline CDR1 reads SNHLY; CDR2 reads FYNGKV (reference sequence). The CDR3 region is CASSLQVSGNTLYF. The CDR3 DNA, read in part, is TGTGCCAGCAGCCTACAGGTTTCTGGAAATACGCTCTAT.

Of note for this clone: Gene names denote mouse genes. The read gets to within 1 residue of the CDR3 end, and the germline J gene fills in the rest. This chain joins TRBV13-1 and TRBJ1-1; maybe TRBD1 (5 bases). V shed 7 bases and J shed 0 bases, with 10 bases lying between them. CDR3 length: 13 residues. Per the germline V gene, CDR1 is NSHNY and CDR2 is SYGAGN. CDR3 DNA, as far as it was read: TGTGCCAGCGGTGTCAGGGCAAACACAGAAGTCTTC. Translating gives CASGVRANTEVF. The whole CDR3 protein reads CASGVRANTEVFF.

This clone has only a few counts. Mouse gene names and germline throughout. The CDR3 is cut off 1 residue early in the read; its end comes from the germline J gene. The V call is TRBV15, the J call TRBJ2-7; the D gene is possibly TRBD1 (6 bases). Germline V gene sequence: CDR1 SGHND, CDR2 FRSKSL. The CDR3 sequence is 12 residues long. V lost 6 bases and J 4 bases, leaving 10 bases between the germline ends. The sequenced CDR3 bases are TGTGCCAGCAGCCCGGGACAATATGAACAGTAC. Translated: CASSPGQYEQY. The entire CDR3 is CASSPGQYEQYF.

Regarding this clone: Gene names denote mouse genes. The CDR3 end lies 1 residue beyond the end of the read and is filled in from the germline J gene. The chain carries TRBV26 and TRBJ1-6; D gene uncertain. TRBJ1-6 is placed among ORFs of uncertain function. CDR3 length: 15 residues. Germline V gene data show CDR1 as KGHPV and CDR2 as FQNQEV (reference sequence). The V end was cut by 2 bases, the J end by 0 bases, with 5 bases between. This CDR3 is CASSLGSSYNSPLYF. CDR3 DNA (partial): TGTGCCAGCAGTCTGGGCAGTTCCTATAATTCGCCCCTCTAC.

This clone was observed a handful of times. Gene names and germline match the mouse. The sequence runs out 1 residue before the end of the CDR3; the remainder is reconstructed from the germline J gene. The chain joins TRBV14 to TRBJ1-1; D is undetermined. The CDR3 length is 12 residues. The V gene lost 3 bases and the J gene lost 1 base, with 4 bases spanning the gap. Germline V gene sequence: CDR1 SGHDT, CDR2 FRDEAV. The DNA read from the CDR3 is TGTGCCAGCAGTTCCGTAAACACAGAAGTCTTC. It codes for CASSSVNTEVF. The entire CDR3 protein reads CASSSVNTEVFF. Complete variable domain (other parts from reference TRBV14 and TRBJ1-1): EAGVTQSPRYAVLQEGQAVSFWCDPISGHDTLYWYQQPRDQGPQLLVYFRDEAVIDNSQLPSDRFSAVRPKGTNSTLKIQSAKQGDTATYLCASSSVNTEVFFGKGTRLTVV.

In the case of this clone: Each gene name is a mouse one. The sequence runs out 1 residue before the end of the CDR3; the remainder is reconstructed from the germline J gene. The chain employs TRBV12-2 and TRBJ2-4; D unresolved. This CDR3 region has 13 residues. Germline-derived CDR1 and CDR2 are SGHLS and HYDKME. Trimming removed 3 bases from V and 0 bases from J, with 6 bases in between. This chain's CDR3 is CASSKSSQNTLYF. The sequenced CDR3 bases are TGTGCCAGCTCTAAATCTAGTCAAAACACCTTGTAC.

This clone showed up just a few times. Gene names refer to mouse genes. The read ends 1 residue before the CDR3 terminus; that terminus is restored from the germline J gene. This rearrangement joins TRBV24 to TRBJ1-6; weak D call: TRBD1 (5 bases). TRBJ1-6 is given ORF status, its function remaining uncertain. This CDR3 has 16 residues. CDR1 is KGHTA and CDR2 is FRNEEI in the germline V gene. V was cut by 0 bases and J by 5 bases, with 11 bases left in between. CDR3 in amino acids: CASSLYNRDDNSPLYF. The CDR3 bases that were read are TGTGCCAGCAGTCTGTATAACCGGGACGATAATTCGCCCCTCTAC.

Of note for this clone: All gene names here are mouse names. The CDR3: CASIPGQRSYEQYF. The part of the CDR3 DNA that was read is TGTGCCAGCATTCCGGGACAGAGGTCCTATGAACAGTAC. The J gene is TRBJ2-7, the V gene TRBV13-3, with 7 nucleotides matching TRBD1. The observed sequence ends 1 residue before the CDR3 terminus, with the missing tail filled in from the germline J gene. The V gene end was trimmed by 6 bases and the J gene end by 1 base; junction bases not matched to a gene: 7. From germline, CDR1 is NNHDY and CDR2 SYVADS. This CDR3 is 14 amino acids long.

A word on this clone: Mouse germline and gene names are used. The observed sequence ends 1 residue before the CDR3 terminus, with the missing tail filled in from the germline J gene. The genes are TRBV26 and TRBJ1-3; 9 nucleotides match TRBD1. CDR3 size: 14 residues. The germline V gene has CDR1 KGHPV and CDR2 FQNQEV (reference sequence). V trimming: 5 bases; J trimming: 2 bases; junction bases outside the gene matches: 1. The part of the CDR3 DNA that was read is TGTGCCAGCAGTGGGACAGGGACTGGAAATACGCTCTAT. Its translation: CASSGTGTGNTLY. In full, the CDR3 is CASSGTGTGNTLYF.

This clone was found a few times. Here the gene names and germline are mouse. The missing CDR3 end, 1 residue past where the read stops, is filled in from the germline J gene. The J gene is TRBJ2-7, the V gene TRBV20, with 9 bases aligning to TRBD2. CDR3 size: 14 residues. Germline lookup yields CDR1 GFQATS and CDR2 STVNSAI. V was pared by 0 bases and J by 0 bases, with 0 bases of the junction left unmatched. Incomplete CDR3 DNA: TGTGGTGCTAGGGACTGGGGGGGCTCCTATGAACAGTAC. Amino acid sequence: CGARDWGGSYEQY. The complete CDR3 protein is CGARDWGGSYEQYF. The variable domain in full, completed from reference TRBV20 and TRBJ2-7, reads GALVYQYPRRTICKSGTSMRMECQAVGFQATSVAWYRQSPQKTFELIALSTVNSAIKYEQNFTQEKFPISHPNLSFSSMTVLNAYLEDRGLYLCGARDWGGSYEQYFGPGTRLTVL.

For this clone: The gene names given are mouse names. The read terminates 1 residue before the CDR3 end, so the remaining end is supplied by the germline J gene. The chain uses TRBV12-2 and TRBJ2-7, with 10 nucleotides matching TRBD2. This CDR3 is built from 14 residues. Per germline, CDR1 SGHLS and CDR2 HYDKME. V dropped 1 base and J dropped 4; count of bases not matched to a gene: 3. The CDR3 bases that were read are TGTGCCAGCTCTCTTGGACTGGGGGAATATGAACAGTAC. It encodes CASSLGLGEYEQY. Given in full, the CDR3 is CASSLGLGEYEQYF.

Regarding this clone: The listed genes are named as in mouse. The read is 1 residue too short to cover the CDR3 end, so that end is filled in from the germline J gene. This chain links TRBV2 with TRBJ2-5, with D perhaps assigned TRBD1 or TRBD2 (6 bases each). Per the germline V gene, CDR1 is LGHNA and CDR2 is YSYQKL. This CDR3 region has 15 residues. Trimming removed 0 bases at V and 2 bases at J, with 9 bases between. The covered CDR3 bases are TGTGCCAGCAGCCAAGATCCGGGGGCCCAAGACACCCAGTAC. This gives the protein CASSQDPGAQDTQY. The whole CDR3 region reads CASSQDPGAQDTQYF.

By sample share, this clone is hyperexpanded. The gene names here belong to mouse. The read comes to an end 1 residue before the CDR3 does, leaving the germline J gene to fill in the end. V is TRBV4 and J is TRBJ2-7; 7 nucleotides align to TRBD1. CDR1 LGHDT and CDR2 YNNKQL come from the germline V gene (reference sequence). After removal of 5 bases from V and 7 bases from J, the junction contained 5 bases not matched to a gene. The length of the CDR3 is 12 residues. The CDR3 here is CASSGDRGEQYF. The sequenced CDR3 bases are TGTGCCAGCAGCGGGGACAGAGGGGAACAGTAC.

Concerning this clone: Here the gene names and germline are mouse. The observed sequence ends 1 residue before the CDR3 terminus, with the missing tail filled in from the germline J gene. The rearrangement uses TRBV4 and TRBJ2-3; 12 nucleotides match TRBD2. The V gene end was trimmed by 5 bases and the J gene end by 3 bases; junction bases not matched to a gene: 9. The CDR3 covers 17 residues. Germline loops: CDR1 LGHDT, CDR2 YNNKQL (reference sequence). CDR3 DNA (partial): TGTGCCAGCAGCCTCCGACTGGGGGGGCGCGGGGCAGAAACGCTGTAT. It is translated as CASSLRLGGRGAETLY. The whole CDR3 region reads CASSLRLGGRGAETLYF. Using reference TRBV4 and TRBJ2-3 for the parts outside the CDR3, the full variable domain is ETAVFQTPNYHVTQVGNEVSFNCKQTLGHDTMYWYKQDSKKLLKIMFSYNNKQLIVNETVPRRFSPQSSDKAHLNLRIKSVEPEDSAVYLCASSLRLGGRGAETLYFGSGTRLTVL.